These 5 T cell receptor beta chains originate from one sample sequenced in a study of identical twins. TCRdb reprocessed the 5' RACE reads with MiXCR, giving one entry per CDR3 protein. The data show approximately 600,000 distinct CDR3 sequences, about 7.6% seen once. This same sample was also taken into another study, of yellow fever vaccine responses in identical twins.

Sequencing was performed on PBMCs. The source is a woman younger than 30 in good health.

The chain joins TRBV9 to TRBJ1-4; a possible D gene is TRBD1 (6 bases). Germline V CDR1 and CDR2: SGDLS, YYNGEE. The CDR3 extends over 16 amino acids. V shed 0 bases and J shed 6 bases, with 15 bases lying between them. The CDR3 nucleotides are TGTGCCAGCAGCGTAGGGGTCGGGGGGCTCGATGAAAAACTGTTTTTT. Encoded protein: CASSVGVGGLDEKLFF.

In this sample, this clonotype turned up many times. The chain carries TRBV12-3 or TRBV12-4 and TRBJ2-1; the match to TRBD2 covers 11 bases. The CDR3 is 16 amino acids. The junction had 8 bases not matched to a gene; V was cut back by 3 bases and J by 7 bases. The CDR3 loop reads CASSFPGLAGQNEQFF. CDR3 bases: TGTGCCAGCAGTTTTCCAGGACTAGCGGGTCAGAATGAGCAGTTCTTC.

The table lists this clonotype with a few counts. V is TRBV11-2 and J is TRBJ2-6; 7 positions match TRBD1. Germline CDR1 reads SGHAT; CDR2 reads FQNNGV. Trimming took 3 bases from V and 2 from J; bases not matched to a gene: 4. This CDR3 contains 16 residues. This CDR3 reads CASSFHRGAGANVLTF. For the CDR3, the DNA is TGTGCCAGCAGCTTCCACAGGGGAGCTGGGGCCAACGTCCTGACTTTC. Drawing the rest from reference TRBV11-2 and TRBJ2-6, the complete variable domain is EAGVAQSPRYKIIEKRQSVAFWCNPISGHATLYWYQQILGQGPKLLIQFQNNGVVDDSQLPKDRFSAERLKGVDSTLKIQPAKLEDSAVYLCASSFHRGAGANVLTFGAGSRLTVL.

Ten or more counts support this clonotype. This sequence joins TRBV29-1 and TRBJ2-2; TRBD2 aligns across 7 bases. Unmatched junction bases numbered 10, after V lost 6 bases and J lost 9 bases. The CDR3 spans 13 residues. Germline V gene sequence: CDR1 SQVTM, CDR2 ANQGSEA. CDR3 nucleotide sequence: TGCAGCGTCGGGGACTACCTTGGCCGGGAGCTGTTTTTT. Translated, it gives CSVGDYLGRELFF.

This clonotype was recorded at least ten times. The chain has TRBV3-1 and TRBJ1-1; possible D gene TRBD1, 6 bases. Germline values: CDR1 LGHDT, CDR2 YNNKEL (reference sequence). The CDR3 consists of 18 residues. Trimming shortened V by 0 bases and J by 2 bases, and 19 bases separated the two germline ends. The CDR3 is CASSQDRQEPWRNTEAFF. The CDR3 region has the DNA TGTGCCAGCAGCCAAGACCGACAGGAACCCTGGAGAAACACTGAAGCTTTCTTT.